This T cell receptor (beta chain) originates from a study of beta chain features in type 1 diabetes. Overall study results and limits: Type 1 diabetes patients had moderately but significantly shorter TCRB CDR3s in all four CD4+ subsets.

Expressed TCRB transcripts were sequenced because the entire RNA isolate underwent reverse transcription. Sequencing was performed with immunoSEQ multiplex PCR; in TCRdb, only in-frame clones are kept and a portion is missing. The data show 400,000 or so clones, over 8.5% seen once. Trimming at V came to 7 bases and at J to 7 bases, leaving 12 bases not matched to a gene. The CDR3 has 14 amino acids. Germline-derived CDR1 and CDR2 are LNHDA and SQIVND (reference sequence). Note on this clone: What it binds is unknown.

This receptor was obtained from a man aged 25-40 years with type 1 diabetes. Sequences were obtained from central memory CD4+ T cells from blood. The chain has TRBV19 and TRBJ1-2; 7 nucleotides line up with TRBD1. Written as DNA, the CDR3 is TGTGCCAGTAACGCCCCACAGGGGAAAAGTGGCTACACCTTC. This gives the protein CASNAPQGKSGYTF.